This T cell receptor beta chain is drawn from a study of graft-versus-host responses after intestinal transplantation. Study information: Anti-thymocyte globulin was used for induction in all recipients, who then took tacrolimus and steroids for approximately three years.

This clone was seen a few times. Its specificity is not known. Some clones are missing from TCRdb's copy, which holds only in-frame ones; the method was immunoSEQ multiplex PCR. Among around 110,000 clones listed, around nine tenths were seen once. V lost 4 bases, J lost 3 bases, and 7 bases lay in between. Per the germline V gene, CDR1 is SQVTM and CDR2 is ANQGSEA. The CDR3 loop spans 12 amino acids. The receptor's source is a human donor who received an intestinal transplant. The chain has TRBV29-1 and TRBJ1-5, with no clear D. The material was unstimulated CD4+ T cells sorted from spleen or lymph node cells, obtained before intestinal transplant. CDR3 nucleotides: TGCAGCGTTGGGGAGCCCAATCAGCCCCAGCATTTT. The encoded protein is CSVGEPNQPQHF.